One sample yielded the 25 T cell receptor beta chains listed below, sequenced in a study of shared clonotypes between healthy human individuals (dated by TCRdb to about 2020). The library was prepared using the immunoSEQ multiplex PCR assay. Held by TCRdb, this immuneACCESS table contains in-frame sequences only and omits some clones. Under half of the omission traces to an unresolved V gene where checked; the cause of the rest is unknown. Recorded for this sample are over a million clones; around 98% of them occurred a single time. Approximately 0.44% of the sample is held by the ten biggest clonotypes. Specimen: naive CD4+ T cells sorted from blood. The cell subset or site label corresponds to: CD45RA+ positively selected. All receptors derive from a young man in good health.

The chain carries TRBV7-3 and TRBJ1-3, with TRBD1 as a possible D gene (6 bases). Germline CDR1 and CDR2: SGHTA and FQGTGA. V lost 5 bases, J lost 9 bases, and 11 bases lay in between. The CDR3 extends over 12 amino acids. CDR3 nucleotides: TGTGCCAGCAGCCCGGACAGTGTCACCATATATTTT. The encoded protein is CASSPDSVTIYF.

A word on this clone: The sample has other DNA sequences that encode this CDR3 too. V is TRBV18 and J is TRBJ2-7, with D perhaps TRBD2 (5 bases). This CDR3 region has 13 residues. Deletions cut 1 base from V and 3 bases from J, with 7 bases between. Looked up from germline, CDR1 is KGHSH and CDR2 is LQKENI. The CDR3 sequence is CASSPREIYEQYF. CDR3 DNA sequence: TGTGCCAGCTCACCACGGGAGATCTACGAGCAGTACTTC.

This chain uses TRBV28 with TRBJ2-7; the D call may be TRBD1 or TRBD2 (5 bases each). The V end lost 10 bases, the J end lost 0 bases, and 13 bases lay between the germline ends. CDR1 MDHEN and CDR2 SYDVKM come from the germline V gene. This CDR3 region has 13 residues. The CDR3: CATIAGASYEQYF. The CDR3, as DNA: TGTGCCACTATCGCCGGGGCCTCCTACGAGCAGTACTTC.

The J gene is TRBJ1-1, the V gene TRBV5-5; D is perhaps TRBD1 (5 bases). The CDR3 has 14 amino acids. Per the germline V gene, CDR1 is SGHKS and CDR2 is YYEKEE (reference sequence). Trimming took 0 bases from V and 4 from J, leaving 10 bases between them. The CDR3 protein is CASSLVPRATEAFF. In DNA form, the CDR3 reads TGTGCCAGCAGCTTGGTCCCCAGGGCCACTGAAGCTTTCTTT. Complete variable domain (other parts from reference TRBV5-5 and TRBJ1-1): DAGVTQSPTHLIKTRGQQVTLRCSPISGHKSVSWYQQVLGQGPQFIFQYYEKEERGRGNFPDRFSARQFPNYSSELNVNALLLGDSALYLCASSLVPRATEAFFGQGTRLTVV.

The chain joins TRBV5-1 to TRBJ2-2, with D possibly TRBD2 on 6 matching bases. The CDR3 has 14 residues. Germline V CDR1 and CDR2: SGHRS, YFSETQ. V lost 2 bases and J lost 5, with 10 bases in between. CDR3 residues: CASSFLGSTGELFF. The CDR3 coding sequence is TGCGCCAGCAGCTTTCTCGGGAGTACCGGGGAGCTGTTTTTT. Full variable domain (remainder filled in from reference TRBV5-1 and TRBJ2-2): KAGVTQTPRYLIKTRGQQVTLSCSPISGHRSVSWYQQTPGQGLQFLFEYFSETQRNKGNFPGRFSGRQFSNSRSEMNVSTLELGDSALYLCASSFLGSTGELFFGEGSRLTVL.

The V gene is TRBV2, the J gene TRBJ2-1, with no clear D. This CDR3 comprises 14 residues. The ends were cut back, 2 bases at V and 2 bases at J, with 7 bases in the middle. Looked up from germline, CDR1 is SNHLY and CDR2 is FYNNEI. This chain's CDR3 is CASSESETYNEQFF. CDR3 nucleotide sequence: TGTGCCAGCAGTGAAAGCGAAACCTACAATGAGCAGTTCTTC. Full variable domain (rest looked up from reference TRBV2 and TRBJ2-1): EPEVTQTPSHQVTQMGQEVILRCVPISNHLYFYWYRQILGQKVEFLVSFYNNEISEKSEIFDDQFSVERPDGSNFTLKIRSTKLEDSAMYFCASSESETYNEQFFGPGTRLTVL.

In DNA form, the CDR3 reads TGTGCCAGCTGGGACGGGGGCGGTGAGCAGTTCTTC. Translation: CASWDGGGEQFF. The chain carries TRBV7-2 and TRBJ2-1; tentatively, D is TRBD1 or TRBD2 (6 bases each). CDR3 size: 12 residues. V was cut by 8 bases and J by 9 bases, with 14 bases left in between. Germline assignment: CDR1 SGHTA and CDR2 FQGNSA.

The CDR3 DNA reads as TGTGCCAGCAGCCCTGGGGACGGAGCTTACGGGGAGCTGTTTTTT. Translation: CASSPGDGAYGELFF. The chain employs TRBV7-3 and TRBJ2-2; possibly TRBD1 or TRBD2 for D (5 bases each). The CDR3 loop spans 15 amino acids. V gave up 5 bases and J gave up 7 bases, with 17 bases separating them. Per the germline V gene, CDR1 is SGHTA and CDR2 is FQGTGA.

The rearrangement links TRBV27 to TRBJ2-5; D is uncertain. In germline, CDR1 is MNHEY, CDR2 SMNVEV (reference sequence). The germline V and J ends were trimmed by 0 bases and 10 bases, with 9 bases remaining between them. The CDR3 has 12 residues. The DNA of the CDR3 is TGTGCCAGCAGTTTATCAGGCAGTTTCCAGTACTTC. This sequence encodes CASSLSGSFQYF.

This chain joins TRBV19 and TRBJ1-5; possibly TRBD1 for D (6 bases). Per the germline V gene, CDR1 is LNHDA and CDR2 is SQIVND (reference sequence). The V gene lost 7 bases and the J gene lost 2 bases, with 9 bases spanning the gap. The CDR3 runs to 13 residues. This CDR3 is CASNRDGNQPQHF. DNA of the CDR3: TGTGCCAGTAACAGGGACGGCAATCAGCCCCAGCATTTT.

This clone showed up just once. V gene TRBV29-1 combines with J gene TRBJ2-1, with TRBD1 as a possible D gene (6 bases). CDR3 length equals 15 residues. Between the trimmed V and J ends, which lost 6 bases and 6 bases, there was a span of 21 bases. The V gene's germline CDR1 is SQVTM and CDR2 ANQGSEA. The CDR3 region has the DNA TGCAGCGTGATACAGGGCCCCCTTACCCTCAATGAGCAGTTCTTC. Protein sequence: CSVIQGPLTLNEQFF.

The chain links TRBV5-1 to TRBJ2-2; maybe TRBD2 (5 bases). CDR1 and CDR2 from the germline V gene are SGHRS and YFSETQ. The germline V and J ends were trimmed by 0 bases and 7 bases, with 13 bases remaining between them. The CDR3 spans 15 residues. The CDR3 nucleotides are TGCGCCAGCAGCTTGGCCCCTAGCCTCGACGGGGAGCTGTTTTTT. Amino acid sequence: CASSLAPSLDGELFF.

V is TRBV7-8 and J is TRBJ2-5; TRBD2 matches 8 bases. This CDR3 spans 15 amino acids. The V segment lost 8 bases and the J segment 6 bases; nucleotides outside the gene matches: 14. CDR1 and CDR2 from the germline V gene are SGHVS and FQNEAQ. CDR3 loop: CASSPLLAGGKTQYF. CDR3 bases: TGTGCCAGCTCCCCCCTCCTGGCGGGAGGAAAGACCCAGTACTTC.

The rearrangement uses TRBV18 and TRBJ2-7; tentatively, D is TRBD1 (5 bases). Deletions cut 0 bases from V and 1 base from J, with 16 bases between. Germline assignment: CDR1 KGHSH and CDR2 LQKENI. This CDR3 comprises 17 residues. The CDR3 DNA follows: TGTGCCAGCTCACCACCGAATCCAGGGCGACGATCCTACGAGCAGTACTTC. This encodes CASSPPNPGRRSYEQYF.

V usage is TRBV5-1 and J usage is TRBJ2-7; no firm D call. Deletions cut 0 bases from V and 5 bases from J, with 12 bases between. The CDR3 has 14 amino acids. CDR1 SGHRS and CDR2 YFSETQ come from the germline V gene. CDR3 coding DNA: TGCGCCAGCAGCTTGGCTCAGATGGGGAACGAGCAGTACTTC. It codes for CASSLAQMGNEQYF.

CDR3 sequence: CASSSGTGRDEAFF. In DNA, the CDR3 is TGTGCCAGCAGCAGCGGGACAGGGAGAGATGAAGCTTTCTTT. The rearrangement uses TRBV7-2 and TRBJ1-1, with 9 positions matching TRBD1. The germline CDR1 and CDR2 sequences are SGHTA and FQGNSA. With 5 bases clipped from V and 7 bases from J, the junction kept 8 bases outside the gene matches. This CDR3 contains 14 residues.

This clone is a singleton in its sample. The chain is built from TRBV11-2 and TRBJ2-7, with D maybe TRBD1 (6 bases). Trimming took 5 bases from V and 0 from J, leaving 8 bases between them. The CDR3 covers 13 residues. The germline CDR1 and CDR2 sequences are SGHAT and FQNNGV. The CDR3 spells CASSTGYSYEQYF. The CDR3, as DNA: TGTGCCAGCAGCACAGGGTACTCCTACGAGCAGTACTTC.

In DNA, the CDR3 is TGCGCCAGCAGCTTGGACCAGGGACAATATGGCTACACCTTC. Its protein is CASSLDQGQYGYTF. This chain links TRBV5-1 with TRBJ1-2, with D possibly matching TRBD1 (6 bases). Trimming pared 0 bases from V and 5 bases from J, leaving 11 bases between. The CDR3 covers 14 residues. CDR1 is SGHRS and CDR2 is YFSETQ in the germline V gene.

In DNA form, the CDR3 reads TGTGCCAGCAGTTTGTTGCGGGTGAATTTTAACACTGAAGCTTTCTTT. Protein: CASSLLRVNFNTEAFF. The rearrangement links TRBV28 to TRBJ1-1, with unresolved D. This CDR3 comprises 16 residues. CDR1 MDHEN and CDR2 SYDVKM come from the germline V gene. Trimming left V 3 bases short and J 2 bases short, with 16 bases between.

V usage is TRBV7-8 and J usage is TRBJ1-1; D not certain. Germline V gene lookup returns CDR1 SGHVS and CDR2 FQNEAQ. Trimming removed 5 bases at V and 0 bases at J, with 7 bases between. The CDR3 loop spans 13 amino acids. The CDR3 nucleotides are TGTGCCAGCAGCAAGTTTCTGAACACTGAAGCTTTCTTT. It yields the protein CASSKFLNTEAFF.

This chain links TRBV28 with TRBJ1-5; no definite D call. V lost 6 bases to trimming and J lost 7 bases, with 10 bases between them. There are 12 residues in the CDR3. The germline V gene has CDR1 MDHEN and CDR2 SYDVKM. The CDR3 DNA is TGTGCCAGCAGGGACGGCGGACAGCCCCAGCATTTT. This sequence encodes CASRDGGQPQHF.

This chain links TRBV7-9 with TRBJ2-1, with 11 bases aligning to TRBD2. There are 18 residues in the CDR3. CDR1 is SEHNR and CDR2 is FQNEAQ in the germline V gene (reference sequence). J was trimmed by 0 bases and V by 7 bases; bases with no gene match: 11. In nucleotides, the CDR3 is TGTGCCAGCATCCCAGAGGGACTAGCGGTTAGCTCCTACAATGAGCAGTTCTTC. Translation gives CASIPEGLAVSSYNEQFF.

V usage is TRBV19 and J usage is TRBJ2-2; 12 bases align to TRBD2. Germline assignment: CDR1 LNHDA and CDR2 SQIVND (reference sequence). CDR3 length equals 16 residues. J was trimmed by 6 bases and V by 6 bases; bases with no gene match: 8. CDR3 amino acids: CASRRLAGGSAGELFF. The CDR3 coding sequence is TGTGCCAGTAGGCGTCTAGCGGGAGGGTCTGCCGGGGAGCTGTTTTTT. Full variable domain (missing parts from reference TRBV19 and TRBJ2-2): DGGITQSPKYLFRKEGQNVTLSCEQNLNHDAMYWYRQDPGQGLRLIYYSQIVNDFQKGDIAEGYSVSREKKESFPLTVTSAQKNPTAFYLCASRRLAGGSAGELFFGEGSRLTVL.

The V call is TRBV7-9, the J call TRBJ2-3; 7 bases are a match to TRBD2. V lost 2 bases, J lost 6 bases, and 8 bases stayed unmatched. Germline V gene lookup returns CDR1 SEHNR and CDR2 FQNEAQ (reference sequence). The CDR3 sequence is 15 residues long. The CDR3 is CASSLLGEGGDTQYF. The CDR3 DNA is TGTGCCAGCAGCTTACTCGGGGAGGGCGGGGATACGCAGTATTTT.

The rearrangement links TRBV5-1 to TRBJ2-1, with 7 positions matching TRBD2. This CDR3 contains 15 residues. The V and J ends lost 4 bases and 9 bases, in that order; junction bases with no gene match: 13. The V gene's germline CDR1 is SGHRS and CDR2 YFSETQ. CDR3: CASSLSMISGTEQFF. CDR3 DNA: TGCGCCAGCAGCCTCTCGATGATAAGCGGGACTGAGCAGTTCTTC.